The clone carrying this T cell receptor (beta chain) is a singleton in its sample. Looked up from germline, CDR1 is MRHNA and CDR2 is SNTAGT. The V end lost 6 bases, the J end lost 6 bases, and 15 bases lay between the germline ends. The CDR3 is made up of 14 amino acids. The sample originates from a study of control samples from healthy donors and cancer patients. Profiling relied on immunoSEQ multiplex PCR, and the TCRdb table lists in-frame clones only, not all of them. Here the sample spans around 96,000 clones, approximately 95% being singletons. The chain carries TRBV6-4 and TRBJ2-1; D is uncertain. The clonotype was recovered from a man younger than 35 in good health. The sequencing input was blood. CDR3 nucleotide sequence: TGTGCCAGCAGCGAGAGACTCCACGGCAATGAGCAGTTCTTC. It translates to CASSERLHGNEQFF.